A selection of T cell receptor beta chains follows, all from one sample in a study of human thymus T cells. Sequenced by immunoSEQ multiplex PCR; TCRdb stores in-frame clones only, minus some. The sample consists of about 78,000 clones, approximately 96% of them appearing once. Sequencing used thymus tissue. The receptors were sampled from a boy under three years old with a congenital heart defect but otherwise immunologically healthy. Each CDR3 is given without its conserved first and last residue. A D gene is named only where the DNA matches it firmly.

TRBV5-1,TRBD1,ASRPRTGRF
TRBV2,-,ASSDGTGSYGYT
TRBV6-6,-,ASTRSTRVSGNTIY
TRBV30,TRBD1,AWSVRDRGVFLLAEAF
TRBV19,-,ASKGTETTYNEQF
TRBV4-3,-,ASSQIGKAGPFFYGYT
TRBV27,-,ASSLIFGADQPQH
TRBV14,-,ASSQDPVESAGELF
TRBV7-9,-,ASSLSRGLGGYT
TRBV27,TRBD1,ASSFKGQGPIGIGNYGYT
TRBV4-3,-,ASSLKGREAF
TRBV27,TRBD2,ASSLRLAGVADTQY
TRBV7-9,-,ASSLDSWSSEEKLF
TRBV27,-,ASRGSYEQY
TRBV5-6,TRBD1,ASSLGQGWQETQY
TRBV4-3,-,ASSPSSAAELF
TRBV5-8,-,ASRGVGQPQH
TRBV4-3,-,ASSRARSSYEQY
TRBV29-1,TRBD2,SVEDGRMGGIGETQY
TRBV10-2,-,ASSEGGELF
TRBV6-4,TRBD1,ASSTGTAYNQPQH
TRBV25-1,TRBD1,ASRRGTGTGRNNEQF
TRBV29-1,-,SVASLTRETQY
TRBV12-2,-,ASRLSPGNSYEQY
TRBV5-6,-,ASNQVAPSGNTIY
TRBV4-3,TRBD2,ASSQVPRSGGPTDTQY
TRBV12-5,TRBD1,ASGLTTGQIGSYEQY
TRBV5-8,-,ASSLQVRSTNEKLF
TRBV9,-,ASSVDTDEGGRETQY
TRBV6-1,TRBD1,ASSTRHRGDTEAF
TRBV27,TRBD1,ASGERQGVGSYNEQF
TRBV18,TRBD1,ASSQNNRGPMNTEAF
TRBV6-5,-,ASSAGVGYGYT
TRBV7-9,-,ASSDRTGRLYYNEQF